Below, 14 T cell receptor beta chains from the same sample are listed, as sequenced in a study of blood T cell repertoires in COVID-19. The data were produced by immunoSEQ multiplex PCR, yet TCRdb's version contains in-frame clones alone and is incomplete. The sample contains some 160,000 clones, about 87% of which appear only once. Sequencing was carried out using peripheral blood. These receptors were obtained from a woman of 80 years or more with COVID-19, enrolled during active disease.

The V call is TRBV5-4, the J call TRBJ1-1; D is undetermined. Per the germline V gene, CDR1 is SGHNT and CDR2 is YYREEE (reference sequence). The CDR3 consists of 13 residues. V lost 0 bases and J lost 4, with 7 bases in between. DNA for the CDR3: TGTGCCAGCAGCTTGGCCGATAGCACTGAAGCTTTCTTT. As protein: CASSLADSTEAFF.

The chain couples TRBV9 to TRBJ1-1; 7 bases match TRBD1. This CDR3 has 16 residues. The trim removed 3 bases at V and 3 bases at J, leaving 11 bases unmatched. From germline, CDR1 is SGDLS and CDR2 YYNGEE. The CDR3 nucleotides are TGTGCCAGCAGCGAAGATCCAGGGGGAAGGGACACTGAAGCTTTCTTT. Translated: CASSEDPGGRDTEAFF.

The CDR3 nucleotides read TGTGCCAGCAGTTCCCTGGGCCAGCCCCAGCATTTT. It specifies CASSSLGQPQHF. The chain carries TRBV6-2 or TRBV6-3 and TRBJ1-5; D remains ambiguous. The germline V and J ends were trimmed by 4 bases and 7 bases, with 8 bases remaining between them. Germline V gene sequence: CDR1 MNHEY, CDR2 SVGEGT. This CDR3 has 12 amino acids.

This CDR3 is CASSADRTYGYTF. Written as DNA, the CDR3 is TGTGCCAGCTCAGCGGACAGAACCTATGGCTACACCTTC. The chain carries TRBV18 and TRBJ1-2, with D tentatively TRBD1 (6 bases). This CDR3 is 13 amino acids long. V was clipped by 5 bases and J by 4 bases, with 11 bases between them. Germline values: CDR1 KGHSH, CDR2 LQKENI.

This clone was seen only once. The rearrangement uses TRBV27 and TRBJ1-2; TRBD1 matches at 8 bases. The CDR3 is 13 amino acids. Germline CDR1 is MNHEY and CDR2 is SMNVEV (reference sequence). J lost 6 bases, V lost 3 bases, and 3 bases had no gene match. This CDR3 reads CASSFRQGNGYTF. In DNA form, the CDR3 reads TGTGCCAGCAGTTTCAGACAGGGGAATGGCTACACCTTC.

This rearrangement joins TRBV12-3 or TRBV12-4 to TRBJ2-7; D is undetermined. The length of the CDR3 is 12 residues. V was shortened by 6 bases and J by 0 bases, with 6 bases between the two germline ends. The CDR3 sequence: CASRRSSYEQYF. CDR3 DNA: TGTGCCAGCAGAAGGAGCTCCTACGAGCAGTACTTC.

J is TRBJ1-2 and V is TRBV27; D perhaps matches TRBD1 (5 bases). Trimming stripped 2 bases from V and 7 bases from J, with 14 bases between. The germline V gene encodes CDR1 MNHEY and CDR2 SMNVEV (reference sequence). The CDR3 runs to 14 residues. The CDR3 region has the DNA TGTGCCAGCAGTTTAAGACGGGACGGGAGTGGCTACACCTTC. As protein: CASSLRRDGSGYTF.

This chain joins TRBV5-1 and TRBJ2-2, with unresolved D. The V gene's germline CDR1 is SGHRS and CDR2 YFSETQ. The CDR3 covers 13 residues. V was trimmed by 0 bases and J by 4 bases, leaving 4 bases between them. CDR3 loop: CASSLGATGELFF. The CDR3 bases are TGCGCCAGCAGCTTGGGGGCCACCGGGGAGCTGTTTTTT.

This clone is a singleton in its sample. The genes are TRBV3-1 (or the pseudogene TRBV3-2) and TRBJ1-1, with D tentatively TRBD1 (5 bases). The CDR3 has 14 amino acids. Germline V lookup: CDR1 LGHDT, CDR2 YNNKEL (reference sequence). With 2 bases removed from V and 4 bases from J, the gap between germline ends came to 11 bases. The chain's CDR3 is CASSQSGGGTEAFF. As DNA, the CDR3 is TGTGCCAGCAGCCAATCCGGGGGGGGCACTGAAGCTTTCTTT.

The rearrangement uses TRBV7-2 and TRBJ2-5; D unresolved. CDR1 SGHTA and CDR2 FQGNSA come from the germline V gene. The CDR3 is made up of 13 amino acids. Between the trimmed V and J ends, which lost 2 bases and 5 bases, there was a span of 9 bases. CDR3 region: CASSLKVRETQYF. In nucleotides, the CDR3 is TGTGCCAGCAGCTTAAAGGTCAGGGAGACCCAGTACTTC.

CDR3 sequence reads: CASSVLPDTNQRGYTF. CDR3 bases: TGTGCCAGCAGCGTATTGCCGGACACAAACCAGAGGGGCTACACCTTC. The chain joins TRBV9 to TRBJ1-2, with D perhaps TRBD1 (5 bases). The CDR3 consists of 16 residues. Per germline, CDR1 SGDLS and CDR2 YYNGEE. Trimming took off 1 base at V and 8 bases at J, with 21 bases between the two ends. Drawing the rest from reference TRBV9 and TRBJ1-2, the complete variable domain is DSGVTQTPKHLITATGQRVTLRCSPRSGDLSVYWYQQSLDQGLQFLIQYYNGEERAKGNILERFSAQQFPDLHSELNLSSLELGDSALYFCASSVLPDTNQRGYTFGSGTRLTVV.

The V call is TRBV5-1, the J call TRBJ2-2, with 7 bases fitting TRBD2. The CDR3 is 15 residues long. With 4 bases clipped from V and 3 bases from J, the junction kept 6 bases outside the gene matches. The germline CDR1 and CDR2 sequences are SGHRS and YFSETQ. The CDR3 reads CASSPTSDYTGELFF. The CDR3 nucleotides read TGCGCCAGCAGCCCTACTAGCGACTACACCGGGGAGCTGTTTTTT.

The chain combines TRBV10-3 with TRBJ2-7; 13 bases line up with TRBD2. Germline CDR1 reads ENHRY; CDR2 reads SYGVKD. CDR3 length: 14 amino acids. V was pared by 6 bases and J by 5 bases, with 4 bases of the junction left unmatched. The DNA for the CDR3 is TGTGCCATCAGAGGGACTAGCGGGATCCACGAGCAGTACTTC. Translated, it gives CAIRGTSGIHEQYF.

The chain's CDR3 is CSVSSGRANTDTQYF. For the CDR3, the DNA is TGCAGCGTTTCTAGCGGGAGGGCGAACACAGATACGCAGTATTTT. The chain has TRBV29-1 and TRBJ2-3; TRBD2 aligns across 12 bases. Germline CDR1 and CDR2: SQVTM and ANQGSEA. CDR3 length: 15 amino acids. With 5 bases clipped from V and 2 bases from J, the junction kept 5 bases outside the gene matches.